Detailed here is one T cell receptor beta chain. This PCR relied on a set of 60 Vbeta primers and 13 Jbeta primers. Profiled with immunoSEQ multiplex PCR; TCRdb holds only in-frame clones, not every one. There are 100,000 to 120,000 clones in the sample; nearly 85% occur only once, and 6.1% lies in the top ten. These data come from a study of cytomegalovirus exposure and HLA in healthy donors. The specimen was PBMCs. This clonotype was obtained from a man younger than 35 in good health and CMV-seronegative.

The CDR3 region has the DNA TGTGCCTGGGTACGCGGGCCTGGGGCCAACGTCCTGACTTTC. As protein: CAWVRGPGANVLTF. The chain recombines TRBV30 with TRBJ2-6; D is perhaps TRBD2 (5 bases). The length of the CDR3 is 14 residues. CDR1 GTSNPN and CDR2 SVGIG come from the germline V gene (reference sequence). V was clipped by 5 bases and J by 2 bases, with 10 bases between them.